These T cell receptor beta chains were read from a single sample in a study of T cell responses to AZD1222 COVID-19 vaccine. Generated by immunoSEQ multiplex PCR, the TCRdb table keeps only in-frame clones and is missing some. Of 110,000 to 150,000 clones in the sample, about 90% are singletons; the top ten hold more than 3.5%. Sequences were derived from peripheral blood, sampled on day 0 of AZD1222 vaccination. The receptors here all came from an adult in good health. CDR3s include the opening cysteine and the closing phenylalanine or tryptophan. The D gene is left open where the match is weak. Where a row states a size, it is once, few, many or the class of an expanded clone; other rows omit it.

DNA: TGTGCCAGCAGCTTGGGGGTGGGGTCCCCCAGAATGACTGAAGCTTTCTTT; CDR3: CASSLGVGSPRMTEAFF; size: .; J: TRBJ1-1; D: .; V: TRBV5-5
DNA: TGTGCCAGCAGTGAACGGACAGGGGGCACGAGTCAGCCCCAGCATTTT; CDR3: CASSERTGGTSQPQHF; size: .; J: TRBJ1-5; D: TRBD1; V: TRBV2
DNA: TGTGCCTGGAGTGTCGGGAGGGGGAACTATGGCTACACCTTC; CDR3: CAWSVGRGNYGYTF; size: .; J: TRBJ1-2; D: .; V: TRBV30
DNA: TGTGCCAGCATGAAGACGGACGCCTCCTACGAGCAGTACTTC; CDR3: CASMKTDASYEQYF; size: .; J: TRBJ2-7; D: .; V: TRBV25-1
DNA: TGTGCCAGCAGCTTAGATCGGGCGCAGGCGGACTCCTATGGCTACACCTTC; CDR3: CASSLDRAQADSYGYTF; size: .; J: TRBJ1-2; D: .; V: TRBV11-2
DNA: TGTGCCAGCAGCTCACAGGACAGGGGGCGTGGCTACACCTTC; CDR3: CASSSQDRGRGYTF; size: .; J: TRBJ1-2; D: TRBD1; V: TRBV7-9
DNA: TGTGCTAGTGGCCCCCCTTTGACCTCTGGAAACACCATATATTTT; CDR3: CASGPPLTSGNTIYF; size: once; J: TRBJ1-3; D: .; V: TRBV12-5
DNA: TGCGCCAGCAGCTTAGACGGGACCAATGAGCAGTTCTTC; CDR3: CASSLDGTNEQFF; size: .; J: TRBJ2-1; D: .; V: TRBV5-1
DNA: TGTGCCAGCAGCTCCGGGTTAGCGGGAGGGGGTACGCAGTATTTT; CDR3: CASSSGLAGGGTQYF; size: few; J: TRBJ2-3; D: TRBD2; V: TRBV7-2
DNA: TGTGCCAGCAGTCCCGGGACTCCCTTCCAAGAGACCCAGTACTTC; CDR3: CASSPGTPFQETQYF; size: .; J: TRBJ2-5; D: .; V: TRBV6-5
DNA: TGTGCCAGCAGCTTAGGCCCAGCTGGCTACGAGCAGTACTTC; CDR3: CASSLGPAGYEQYF; size: few; J: TRBJ2-7; D: .; V: TRBV7-9
DNA: TGTGCCAGCAGCTGGACTCAAGAGACCCAGTACTTC; CDR3: CASSWTQETQYF; size: .; J: TRBJ2-5; D: .; V: TRBV6-5
DNA: TGTGCCAGCAGCTTCGACCCCCCTAGCTACAATGAGCAGTTCTTC; CDR3: CASSFDPPSYNEQFF; size: .; J: TRBJ2-1; D: .; V: TRBV7-6
DNA: TGTGCCAGCAGTGTTATGCAGGGAAGCACTGAAGCTTTCTTT; CDR3: CASSVMQGSTEAFF; size: few; J: TRBJ1-1; D: .; V: TRBV2
DNA: TGTGCCAGCAGCGTCCCGGGACAGCCCTACGAGCAGTACTTC; CDR3: CASSVPGQPYEQYF; size: .; J: TRBJ2-7; D: TRBD1; V: TRBV7-6
DNA: TGTGCCAGCAGCTTAGGACGGGGGGCGGGTAACGAGCAGTACTTC; CDR3: CASSLGRGAGNEQYF; size: .; J: TRBJ2-7; D: .; V: TRBV7-8
DNA: TGTGCCAGCAGCTTAGGACAGGGACCCCCCTACGAGCAGTACTTC; CDR3: CASSLGQGPPYEQYF; size: .; J: TRBJ2-7; D: TRBD1; V: TRBV5-8
DNA: TGTGCCAGCAACGGGGGAGGGCCGGCTTGGTACGAGCAGTACTTC; CDR3: CASNGGGPAWYEQYF; size: .; J: TRBJ2-7; D: TRBD2; V: TRBV28
DNA: TGTGCCAGTAGTCTCCCCATGGGGGGGGGCGCGATCTCCCAGCCCCAGCATTTT; CDR3: CASSLPMGGGAISQPQHF; size: .; J: TRBJ1-5; D: .; V: TRBV19
DNA: TGCGCCAGCAGTCCCGCAGGCTTGGTCTCTGAAGCTTTCTTT; CDR3: CASSPAGLVSEAFF; size: .; J: TRBJ1-1; D: .; V: TRBV10-2
DNA: TGTGCCAGCAGTCCGGCCCTCGCCCGGGGCTACACCTTC; CDR3: CASSPALARGYTF; size: .; J: TRBJ1-2; D: .; V: TRBV28
DNA: TGTGCCAGCAGCCCAACCCCGGGGAGCTGGGGCTACACCTTC; CDR3: CASSPTPGSWGYTF; size: .; J: TRBJ1-2; D: .; V: TRBV9
DNA: TGTGCCAGCAGCTTAGGGGGGGTCCCCAGCTCCTACAATGAGCAGTTCTTC; CDR3: CASSLGGVPSSYNEQFF; size: .; J: TRBJ2-1; D: .; V: TRBV11-2
DNA: TGTGCCAGCAGTGACAACGGTGCGGGCTACACCTTC; CDR3: CASSDNGAGYTF; size: once; J: TRBJ1-2; D: .; V: TRBV6-4
DNA: TGTGCCAGCAGTCGAGACCGGGATACACTCTACGAGCAGTACTTC; CDR3: CASSRDRDTLYEQYF; size: .; J: TRBJ2-7; D: .; V: TRBV7-9
DNA: TGTGCCAGCAGTCCGTGGGGCGGAGGGCAGTTCTTC; CDR3: CASSPWGGGQFF; size: .; J: TRBJ2-1; D: .; V: TRBV27
DNA: TGCGCCAGCAGCAGCGCATCCGATACGCAGTATTTT; CDR3: CASSSASDTQYF; size: .; J: TRBJ2-3; D: .; V: TRBV10-1
DNA: TGTGCCAGTAGTATCTTGACAGAAACTCAGCCCCAGCATTTT; CDR3: CASSILTETQPQHF; size: once; J: TRBJ1-5; D: .; V: TRBV19
DNA: TGTGCCAGTCAGAGCTCTGGGGCCAACGTCCTGACTTTC; CDR3: CASQSSGANVLTF; size: .; J: TRBJ2-6; D: .; V: TRBV2
DNA: TGCGCCAGCAGCTGGGGGGCGGGGATGAACACTGAAGCTTTCTTT; CDR3: CASSWGAGMNTEAFF; size: .; J: TRBJ1-1; D: .; V: TRBV5-1
DNA: TGTGCTAGTGGCTCAGGACAGGGGGGGGCCTACGAGCAGTACTTC; CDR3: CASGSGQGGAYEQYF; size: .; J: TRBJ2-7; D: TRBD1; V: TRBV12-5
DNA: TGTGCCAGCAGCCCTAGCTACGAGCAGTACTTC; CDR3: CASSPSYEQYF; size: .; J: TRBJ2-7; D: .; V: TRBV11-2
DNA: TGTGCCAGCAGCCCACACGCAGGGGAGGGTGAAAAACTGTTTTTT; CDR3: CASSPHAGEGEKLFF; size: few; J: TRBJ1-4; D: .; V: TRBV7-8
DNA: TGTGCCAGCTCACCATCTGGCGGGGCGAGGGGGTATTCACCCCTCCACTTT; CDR3: CASSPSGGARGYSPLHF; size: .; J: TRBJ1-6; D: .; V: TRBV18
DNA: TGTGCCAGCAGCTTGGGTCGCAGCGGGTTCTCCTACAATGAGCAGTTCTTC; CDR3: CASSLGRSGFSYNEQFF; size: .; J: TRBJ2-1; D: .; V: TRBV5-5
DNA: TGTGCCAGCGGGAGCTCCTACAATGAGCAGTTCTTC; CDR3: CASGSSYNEQFF; size: .; J: TRBJ2-1; D: .; V: TRBV6-6
DNA: TGTGCCAGCAGCTCCGGGACAGGGGGCTCGGCCGCTGAAGCTTTCTTT; CDR3: CASSSGTGGSAAEAFF; size: .; J: TRBJ1-1; D: TRBD1; V: TRBV6-2/TRBV6-3
DNA: TGTGCCAGCAGTGTACAGGGGAACACTGAAGCTTTCTTT; CDR3: CASSVQGNTEAFF; size: .; J: TRBJ1-1; D: .; V: TRBV25-1
DNA: TGTGCCAGCAGCCGCCAAGGGGCAGATACGCAGTATTTT; CDR3: CASSRQGADTQYF; size: .; J: TRBJ2-3; D: .; V: TRBV3-1/TRBV3-2
DNA: TGCGCCAGCAGTGAACTGAAGTACACTGAAGCTTTCTTT; CDR3: CASSELKYTEAFF; size: once; J: TRBJ1-1; D: .; V: TRBV10-1
DNA: TGTGCCAGTAGTATTGGGGGACGTTCCTACGAGCAGTACTTC; CDR3: CASSIGGRSYEQYF; size: .; J: TRBJ2-7; D: .; V: TRBV19
DNA: TGTGCCAGCTCACCGGCCAACAATGAGCAGTTCTTC; CDR3: CASSPANNEQFF; size: .; J: TRBJ2-1; D: .; V: TRBV18
DNA: TGTGCCAGCAGCTTACGAAAGGTCGAGCAGTACTTC; CDR3: CASSLRKVEQYF; size: .; J: TRBJ2-7; D: .; V: TRBV12-3/TRBV12-4
DNA: TGTGCCAGCAGCCTCAGGGGGAACACTGAAGCTTTCTTT; CDR3: CASSLRGNTEAFF; size: .; J: TRBJ1-1; D: .; V: TRBV5-4
DNA: TGTGCCACCAGTGATTCGGGACAGGGCAACGAGCAGTACTTC; CDR3: CATSDSGQGNEQYF; size: .; J: TRBJ2-7; D: TRBD1; V: TRBV24-1
DNA: TGTGCCACCAGTGATTTGCGCTGGGGGAACACCGGGGAGCTGTTTTTT; CDR3: CATSDLRWGNTGELFF; size: once; J: TRBJ2-2; D: .; V: TRBV24-1
DNA: TGTGCCAGTATCGCCGGGAGCTACAATGAGCAGTTCTTC; CDR3: CASIAGSYNEQFF; size: .; J: TRBJ2-1; D: .; V: TRBV19
DNA: TGTGCCACCAGCGCAGGGGGAGGCAATCAGCCCCAGCATTTT; CDR3: CATSAGGGNQPQHF; size: .; J: TRBJ1-5; D: TRBD1; V: TRBV15